This T cell receptor beta chain was recorded in a study of blood T cells in healthy people across ages. Broader study findings: The diversity estimates, figures obtained from one million T cells, were considered underestimates. A strong correlation was found between TCR beta diversity and the percentage of naive T cells. Expanded clonotype changes were possibly confounded by unknown donor CMV status.

This clonotype has at least ten counts. No antigen is known for it. For the second PCR, which ran for about 7 to 11 cycles, a sample-barcoded 5' primer and a J-beta primer mix were used. TCRdb reanalysed the 5' RACE reads using MiXCR and keeps one entry per CDR3 protein. The data hold under 1,100,000 distinct CDR3 sequences, with roughly a quarter observed a single time. Unmatched junction bases numbered 8, after V lost 7 bases and J lost 4 bases. This CDR3 is built from 13 residues. The germline V gene has CDR1 SQVTM and CDR2 ANQGSEA. The sample was also reused in another study, on T cells of mothers and their children.

The V gene is TRBV29-1, the J gene TRBJ1-1; 8 nucleotides align to TRBD1. This receptor was obtained from a girl aged 2 to 9 in good health. Sequences were obtained from blood. The CDR3 spells CSALQGVSTEAFF. DNA for the CDR3: TGCAGCGCCTTACAGGGGGTGAGCACTGAAGCTTTCTTT.